This record covers a single T cell receptor (beta chain). No antigen is known for it. The sample comes from a study of T-cell memory formation after mild COVID-19. Study summary: TCR clustering was largely donor specific. Study-wide findings and caveats: For contracting clones, CD4+ ones sat mainly in CM and EM, CD8+ in EMRA. Contracting clones from day 15 to 85 had balanced CD4/CD8; later expanders favoured CD4+. Pre-infection memory already had some responding clones, implying cross-reactive memory joined.

The CDR3 spans 14 residues. The J segment lost 3 bases and the V segment lost 4 bases, leaving 5 bases of the junction unmatched. The V gene's germline CDR1 is SEHNR and CDR2 FQNEAQ (reference sequence). TCRdb called the 5' RACE reads again in MiXCR, with one record for every CDR3 protein. The sample holds 450,000 or so distinct CDR3 sequences, over 15% seen once. The rearrangement links TRBV7-9 to TRBJ2-7, with 8 nucleotides matching TRBD1. Sequencing input: PBMCs or a T cell subset sorted from them (not recorded which). This TCR was sampled from an adult woman who had mild COVID-19 (a few samples of this study predate the infection). Cell type and time point are not known. This CDR3 is CASSSTGAYYEQYF. The CDR3 DNA follows: TGTGCCAGCAGCTCGACAGGGGCCTACTACGAGCAGTACTTC.